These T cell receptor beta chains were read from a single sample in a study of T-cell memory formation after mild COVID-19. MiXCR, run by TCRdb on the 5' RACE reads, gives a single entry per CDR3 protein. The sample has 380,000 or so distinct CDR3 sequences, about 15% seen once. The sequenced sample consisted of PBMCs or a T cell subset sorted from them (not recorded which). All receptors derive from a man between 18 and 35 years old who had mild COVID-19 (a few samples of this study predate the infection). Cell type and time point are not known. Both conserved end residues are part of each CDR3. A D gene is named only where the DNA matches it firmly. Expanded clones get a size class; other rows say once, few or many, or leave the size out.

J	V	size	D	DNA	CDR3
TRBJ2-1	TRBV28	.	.	TGTGCCAGCAGTTCCCATAGCTCCTACAATGAGCAGTTCTTC	CASSSHSSYNEQFF
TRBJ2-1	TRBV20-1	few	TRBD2	TGCAGTGCTAGCCTCCCCAGGCCCATGACAGCGGGGGCCGTGTACAATGAGCAGTTCTTC	CSASLPRPMTAGAVYNEQFF
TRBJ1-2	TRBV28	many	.	TGTGCCAGCAGCTACACTCAGGGGACTGGCTACACCTTC	CASSYTQGTGYTF
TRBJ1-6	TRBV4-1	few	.	TGCGCCAGCAGCCAAGGGTGGGGCGTAGGCAATTCACCCCTCCACTTT	CASSQGWGVGNSPLHF
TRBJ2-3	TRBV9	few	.	TGTGCCAGCAGCGCCCTAGGCGGGGACGGAGATACGCAGTATTTT	CASSALGGDGDTQYF
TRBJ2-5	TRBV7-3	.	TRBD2	TGTTCCAGCAGCCCAAGCGGGACTAGCGGAGAGACCCAGTACTTC	CSSSPSGTSGETQYF
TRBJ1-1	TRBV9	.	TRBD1	TGTGCCAGCAGCTCCTCCGGGACAGAGAACACTGAAGCTTTCTTT	CASSSSGTENTEAFF
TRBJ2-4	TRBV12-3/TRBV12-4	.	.	TGTGCCAGCAGTTTAAGTGGAGTGGGCAAAAACATTCAGTACTTC	CASSLSGVGKNIQYF
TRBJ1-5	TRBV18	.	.	TGTGCCAGCTCACCCTCGGGAAATGGCAATCAGCCCCAGCATTTT	CASSPSGNGNQPQHF
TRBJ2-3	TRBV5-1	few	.	TGCGCCAGCAGCCCAAACCCGGGACACCGATATGGCACAGATACGCAGTATTTT	CASSPNPGHRYGTDTQYF
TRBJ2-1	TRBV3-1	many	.	TGTGCCAGCAGCCCGGATGGACATTACAATGAGCAGTTCTTC	CASSPDGHYNEQFF
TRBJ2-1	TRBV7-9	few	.	TGTGCCAGCACCTTGGGGAATTGGAACAATGAGCAGTTCTTC	CASTLGNWNNEQFF
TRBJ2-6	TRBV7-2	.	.	TGTGCCAGCAGCTTAATGGGACAAATTCTCTCTGGGGCCAACGTCCTGACTTTC	CASSLMGQILSGANVLTF
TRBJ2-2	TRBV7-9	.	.	TGTGCCAGCAGCTTACCCGACGACACCGGGGAGCTGTTTTTT	CASSLPDDTGELFF
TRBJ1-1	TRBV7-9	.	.	TGTGCCAGCAGCTTAGTGGAGATCACGAACACTGAAGCTTTCTTT	CASSLVEITNTEAFF
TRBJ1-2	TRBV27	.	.	TGTGCCAGCAGTTTTGGCCCCACGACAGCTTCAGGCTACACCTTC	CASSFGPTTASGYTF
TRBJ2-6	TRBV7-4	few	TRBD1	TGTGCCAGCGGATTAGGGCCGGACAGGACTTCTGGGGCCAACGTCCTGACTTTC	CASGLGPDRTSGANVLTF
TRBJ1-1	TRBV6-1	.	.	TGTGCCAGCAGTGATGTAATACCGAACACTGAAGCTTTCTTT	CASSDVIPNTEAFF
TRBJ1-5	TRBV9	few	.	TGTGCCAGCAGCGAGTTCGGACAATCGATACAGCCCCAGCATTTT	CASSEFGQSIQPQHF
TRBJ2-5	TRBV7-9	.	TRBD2	TGTGCCAGCAGCTTATCTAGCGGAGGCCTCCAAGAGACCCAGTACTTC	CASSLSSGGLQETQYF
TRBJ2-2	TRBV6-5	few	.	TGTGCCAGCAGTACAACCGGGGGAAGCGGGGAGCTGTTTTTT	CASSTTGGSGELFF
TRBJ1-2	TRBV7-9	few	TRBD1	TGTGCCAGCAGCCGGACAGGGTTAGGAGCGGACTATGGCTACACCTTC	CASSRTGLGADYGYTF
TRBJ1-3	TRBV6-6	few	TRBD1	TGTGCCAGCACCAATACAGGGGTCGGCTCTGGAAACACCATATATTTT	CASTNTGVGSGNTIYF